This passage covers 16 T cell receptor beta chains from one sample sequenced in a study of cytomegalovirus exposure and HLA in healthy donors. PCR primers comprised 60 Vbeta and 13 Jbeta primers. Sequenced by immunoSEQ multiplex PCR; TCRdb stores in-frame clones only, minus some. Among around 94,000 clones listed, around 78% were seen once. Source material: PBMCs. All receptors derive from a man aged 40-49 years in good health and CMV-seronegative.

V and J are TRBV19 and TRBJ1-4; 9 bases match TRBD1. V dropped 4 bases and J dropped 7; count of bases not matched to a gene: 7. From germline, CDR1 is LNHDA and CDR2 SQIVND (reference sequence). This CDR3 is built from 15 residues. The CDR3 DNA sequence: TGTGCCAGTAGTAGCACAGGGGGCCTTGGTGAAAAACTGTTTTTT. It encodes CASSSTGGLGEKLFF. The full variable domain, in which reference TRBV19 and TRBJ1-4 provide the parts outside the CDR3, is DGGITQSPKYLFRKEGQNVTLSCEQNLNHDAMYWYRQDPGQGLRLIYYSQIVNDFQKGDIAEGYSVSREKKESFPLTVTSAQKNPTAFYLCASSSTGGLGEKLFFGSGTQLSVL.

The chain's CDR3 is CASSFSLSLAGPTPGELFF. CDR3 nucleotides: TGTGCCAGCAGCTTTTCCCTCTCCCTAGCGGGGCCAACCCCCGGGGAGCTGTTTTTT. The V and J genes are TRBV13 and TRBJ2-2; TRBD2 matches at 9 bases. Germline V gene lookup returns CDR1 PRHDT and CDR2 FYEKMQ (reference sequence). CDR3 size: 19 residues. The junction had 17 bases not matched to a gene; V was cut back by 3 bases and J by 6 bases.

The chain is built from TRBV11-2 and TRBJ1-2, with a possible D match to TRBD1 (5 bases). Germline V CDR1 and CDR2: SGHAT, FQNNGV. V shed 2 bases and J shed 8 bases, with 9 bases lying between them. This CDR3 is 12 amino acids long. In DNA, the CDR3 is TGTGCCAGCAGCTTACTTCAGGGCGGCTACACCTTC. It is translated as CASSLLQGGYTF.

The chain is built from TRBV30 and TRBJ1-4; the D gene is possibly TRBD1 (5 bases). The CDR3 runs to 13 residues. The V and J ends lost 4 bases and 6 bases respectively, with 12 bases between them. Per germline, CDR1 GTSNPN and CDR2 SVGIG (reference sequence). As DNA, the CDR3 is TGTGCCTGGATTGGACACGAGGATGAAAAACTGTTTTTT. It translates to CAWIGHEDEKLFF.

This clone appeared once. The chain has TRBV19 and TRBJ1-1, with 9 bases matching TRBD1. The trim removed 5 bases at V and 4 bases at J, leaving 17 bases unmatched. The germline V gene encodes CDR1 LNHDA and CDR2 SQIVND (reference sequence). The CDR3 sequence is 18 residues long. DNA of the CDR3: TGTGCCAGTAGTGATGGGGGGACAGGGTACAGCCAGGGCACTGAAGCTTTCTTT. As protein: CASSDGGTGYSQGTEAFF.

V is TRBV11-2 and J is TRBJ2-3; D uncertain. Germline values: CDR1 SGHAT, CDR2 FQNNGV. There are 11 residues in the CDR3. Trimming took off 5 bases at V and 6 bases at J, with 6 bases between the two ends. CDR3 sequence reads: CASSPTDTQYF. The CDR3, as DNA: TGTGCCAGCAGCCCTACGGATACGCAGTATTTT.

This chain joins TRBV27 and TRBJ2-4; 11 bases match TRBD1. V lost 6 bases and J lost 0; bases outside the gene matches: 7. Germline assignment: CDR1 MNHEY and CDR2 SMNVEV (reference sequence). The CDR3 has 17 amino acids. The CDR3 spells CASSPGQGVVAKNIQYF. The CDR3 DNA is TGTGCCAGCAGCCCGGGACAGGGGGTAGTAGCCAAAAACATTCAGTACTTC.

This rearrangement joins TRBV27 to TRBJ2-1, with a weak D call TRBD1 (5 bases). The CDR3 length is 13 residues. Trimming left V 2 bases short and J 4 bases short, with 6 bases between. The germline gives CDR1 MNHEY, CDR2 SMNVEV (reference sequence). The CDR3 nucleotides are TGTGCCAGCAGTTTAGACAGATACAATGAGCAGTTCTTC. Translated, it gives CASSLDRYNEQFF.

This clone was detected a few times. CDR3 sequence: CASSFGRGAYEQYF. DNA of the CDR3: TGTGCCAGCAGCTTCGGCCGCGGGGCCTACGAGCAGTACTTC. V gene TRBV5-4 combines with J gene TRBJ2-7, with D possibly matching TRBD2 (6 bases). The V gene lost 2 bases and the J gene lost 2 bases, with 11 bases spanning the gap. CDR1 is SGHNT and CDR2 is YYREEE in the germline V gene (reference sequence). The CDR3 length is 14 residues.

The chain employs TRBV2 and TRBJ1-3, with TRBD1 matching 7 bases. Trimming at V came to 8 bases and at J to 0 bases, leaving 10 bases not matched to a gene. Germline CDR1 reads SNHLY; CDR2 reads FYNNEI. The CDR3 contains 16 residues. CDR3 sequence: CASGTPGQPSGNTIYF. The CDR3 nucleotides are TGTGCCAGCGGGACCCCGGGACAGCCCTCTGGAAACACCATATATTTT.

V gene TRBV5-6 combines with J gene TRBJ1-6; no reliable D call. Trimming took 1 base from V and 4 from J, leaving 9 bases between them. CDR3 length: 15 amino acids. Germline V gene data show CDR1 as SGHDT and CDR2 as YYEEEE. The CDR3 region is CASSLSPRYNSPLHF. The CDR3, as DNA: TGTGCCAGCAGCTTGTCGCCACGGTATAATTCACCCCTCCACTTT.

This chain links TRBV27 with TRBJ1-4; D is unresolved. V was cut by 5 bases and J by 4 bases, with 17 bases left in between. The CDR3 consists of 16 residues. Germline V gives CDR1 MNHEY, CDR2 SMNVEV (reference sequence). This chain's CDR3 is CASSTRIGAYNEKLFF. In nucleotides, the CDR3 is TGTGCCAGCAGTACCAGGATTGGTGCCTATAATGAAAAACTGTTTTTT.

This clone is medium-sized in the sample. The chain recombines TRBV18 with TRBJ1-1; D gene unclear. Per germline, CDR1 KGHSH and CDR2 LQKENI. This CDR3 comprises 15 residues. V was trimmed by 1 base and J by 1 base, leaving 10 bases between them. The CDR3 region is CASSPLRNENTEAFF. The DNA of the CDR3 is TGTGCCAGCTCACCACTCAGAAATGAGAACACTGAAGCTTTCTTT. Filled out from reference TRBV18 and TRBJ1-1, the complete variable domain reads NAGVMQNPRHLVRRRGQEARLRCSPMKGHSHVYWYRQLPEEGLKFMVYLQKENIIDESGMPKERFSAEFPKEGPSILRIQQVVRGDSAAYFCASSPLRNENTEAFFGQGTRLTVV.

This clone showed up just a few times. V and J are TRBV10-3 and TRBJ2-5; TRBD1 matches at 8 bases. Looked up from germline, CDR1 is ENHRY and CDR2 is SYGVKD. This CDR3 is 13 amino acids long. After removal of 10 bases from V and 4 bases from J, the junction contained 8 bases not matched to a gene. This CDR3 reads CATDREGRETQYF. In DNA form, the CDR3 reads TGTGCCACGGACAGGGAAGGGCGAGAGACCCAGTACTTC.

To note about this clone: At one end, the junction sequence differs from germline, possibly due to a read error. The chain uses TRBV7-9 and TRBJ1-5, with 8 bases lining up with TRBD1. Germline V gene data show CDR1 as SEHNR and CDR2 as FQNEAQ (reference sequence). There are 16 residues in the CDR3. The CDR3 DNA sequence: TGTTCCAGCAGCCCAACTGGACAGGGAAGCAATCAGCCCCAGCATTTT. Protein: CSSSPTGQGSNQPQHF.

The gene calls are TRBV9 and TRBJ1-2, with 8 bases that match TRBD1. Germline values: CDR1 SGDLS, CDR2 YYNGEE. The V gene end was trimmed by 3 bases and the J gene end by 0 bases; junction bases not matched to a gene: 4. The CDR3 runs 15 residues. For the CDR3, the DNA is TGTGCCAGCAGCGGGTCGGGACAGGCTAACTATGGCTACACCTTC. This codes for CASSGSGQANYGYTF.